Each of the 4 T cell receptor beta chains below was sequenced from the same sample in a study of T-cell reconstitution after alpha-beta-depleted transplantation in children. Construction of the TCRbeta library involved unique molecular identifiers. TCRdb reanalysed the PCR reads using MiXCR and keeps one entry per CDR3 protein. This sample yields about 540,000 distinct CDR3 sequences, of which approximately 20% are seen a single time; more than 2.5% belongs to the top ten. This specimen consisted of PBMCs from the stem cell graft donor, obtained from the stem cell graft. The source of these receptors is a human donor who donated a stem cell graft to a child with acute lymphoblastic leukemia.

The V and J genes are TRBV27 and TRBJ1-1, with D maybe TRBD1 (5 bases). Germline lookup yields CDR1 MNHEY and CDR2 SMNVEV (reference sequence). This CDR3 is built from 13 residues. Trimming shortened V by 3 bases and J by 5 bases, and 10 bases separated the two germline ends. CDR3 sequence reads: CASSFGAYTEAFF. DNA for the CDR3: TGTGCCAGCAGTTTTGGGGCCTATACTGAAGCTTTCTTT.

This clonotype was counted a few times. The genes are TRBV6-1 and TRBJ2-2; no reliable D call. Trimming left V 6 bases short and J 0 bases short, with 11 bases between. CDR1 and CDR2 (germline): MNHNS, SASEGT. The CDR3 loop spans 15 amino acids. The CDR3, as DNA: TGTGCCAGCAGCCCCCTGTCCCCGAACACCGGGGAGCTGTTTTTT. Translating it yields CASSPLSPNTGELFF.

V usage is TRBV29-1 and J usage is TRBJ2-1, with 8 bases aligning to TRBD2. There are 14 residues in the CDR3. V dropped 1 base and J dropped 3; count of bases not matched to a gene: 2. CDR1 is SQVTM and CDR2 is ANQGSEA in the germline V gene. CDR3 amino acids: CSVEGAGGYNEQFF. The DNA for the CDR3 is TGCAGCGTTGAAGGGGCGGGAGGCTACAATGAGCAGTTCTTC.

In this sample, this clonotype turned up a few times. This chain joins TRBV7-6 and TRBJ2-7, with D perhaps matching TRBD2 (6 bases). V dropped 5 bases and J dropped 2 bases, with 16 bases sitting between them. The CDR3 runs 15 residues. Germline lookup yields CDR1 SGHVS and CDR2 FNYEAQ. The CDR3 here is CASSATPSVTYEQYF. DNA for the CDR3: TGTGCCAGCAGCGCAACTCCTAGCGTAACCTACGAGCAGTACTTC.